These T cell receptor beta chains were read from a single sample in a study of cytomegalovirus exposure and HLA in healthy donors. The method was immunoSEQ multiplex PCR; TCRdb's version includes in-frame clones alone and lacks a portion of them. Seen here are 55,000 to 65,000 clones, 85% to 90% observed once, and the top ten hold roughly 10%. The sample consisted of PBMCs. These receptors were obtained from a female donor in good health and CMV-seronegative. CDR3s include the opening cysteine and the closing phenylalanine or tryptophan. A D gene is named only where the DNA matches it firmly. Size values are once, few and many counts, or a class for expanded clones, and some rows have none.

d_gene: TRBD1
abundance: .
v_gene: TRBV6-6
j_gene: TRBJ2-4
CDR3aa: CASSSHAGQGGYF
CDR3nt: TGTGCCAGCAGCTCTCATGCCGGACAGGGAGGGTACTTC

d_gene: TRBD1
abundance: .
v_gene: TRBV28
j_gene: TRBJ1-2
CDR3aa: CASSRAGGRSGYTF
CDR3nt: TGTGCCAGCAGTAGAGCAGGGGGGAGAAGTGGCTACACCTTC

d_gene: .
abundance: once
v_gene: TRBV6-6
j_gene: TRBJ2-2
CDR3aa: CASSVGATGELFF
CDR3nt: TGTGCCAGCTCGGTAGGGGCGACCGGGGAGCTGTTTTTT

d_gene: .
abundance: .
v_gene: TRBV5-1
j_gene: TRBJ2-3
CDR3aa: CASSLNPGGGQLTDTQYF
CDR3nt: TGCGCCAGCAGCTTGAATCCAGGCGGCGGACAGCTCACAGATACGCAGTATTTT

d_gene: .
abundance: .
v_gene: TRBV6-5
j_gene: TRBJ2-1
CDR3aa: CASSFGLANEQFF
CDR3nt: TGTGCCAGCAGTTTTGGCCTAGCCAATGAGCAGTTCTTC

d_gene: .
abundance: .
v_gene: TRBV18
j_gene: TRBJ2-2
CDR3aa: CASSPPEKQGTGELFF
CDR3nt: TGTGCCAGCTCACCACCGGAGAAACAGGGCACCGGGGAGCTGTTTTTT

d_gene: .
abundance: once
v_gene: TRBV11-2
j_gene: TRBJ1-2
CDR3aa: CASSLDMAGLGYTF
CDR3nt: TGTGCCAGCAGCTTAGATATGGCTGGCTTGGGCTACACCTTC

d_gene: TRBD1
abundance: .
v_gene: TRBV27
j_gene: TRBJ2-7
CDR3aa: CASGRTGLYEQYF
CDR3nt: TGTGCCAGCGGACGGACAGGACTCTACGAGCAGTACTTC

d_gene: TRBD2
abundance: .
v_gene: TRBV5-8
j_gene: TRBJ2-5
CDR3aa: CASSRPQAGGLQETQYF
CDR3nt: TGTGCCAGCAGTAGGCCCCAAGCGGGGGGTCTCCAAGAGACCCAGTACTTC

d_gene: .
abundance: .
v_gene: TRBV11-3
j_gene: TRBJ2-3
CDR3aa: CASSDSGLTQYF
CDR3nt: TGTGCCAGCAGCGATAGCGGTCTTACGCAGTATTTT

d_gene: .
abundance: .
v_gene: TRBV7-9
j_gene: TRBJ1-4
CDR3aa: CASSLRQGRATNEKLFF
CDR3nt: TGTGCCAGCAGCTTGAGGCAAGGGAGGGCAACTAATGAAAAACTGTTTTTT

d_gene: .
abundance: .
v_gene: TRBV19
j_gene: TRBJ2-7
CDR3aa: CASSSDRGYEQYF
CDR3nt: TGTGCCAGTAGTTCCGACAGAGGCTACGAGCAGTACTTC

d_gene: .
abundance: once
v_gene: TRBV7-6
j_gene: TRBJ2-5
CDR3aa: CASSPVGLQETQYF
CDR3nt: TGTGCCAGCAGCCCTGTGGGACTCCAAGAGACCCAGTACTTC

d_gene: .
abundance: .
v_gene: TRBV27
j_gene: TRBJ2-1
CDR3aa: CASSRGTHYNEQFF
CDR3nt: TGTGCCAGCAGTAGAGGTACTCATTACAATGAGCAGTTCTTC

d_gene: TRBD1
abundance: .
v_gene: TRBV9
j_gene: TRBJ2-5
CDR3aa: CASSTYRGPQETQYF
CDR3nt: TGTGCCAGCAGCACCTACAGGGGACCTCAAGAGACCCAGTACTTC

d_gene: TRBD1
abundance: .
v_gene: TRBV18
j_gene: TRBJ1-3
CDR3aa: CASSPLSDRETGNTIYF
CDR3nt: TGTGCCAGCTCACCGCTCTCCGACAGGGAGACTGGAAACACCATATATTTT

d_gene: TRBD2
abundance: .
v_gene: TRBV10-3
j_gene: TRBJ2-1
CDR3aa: CAIRMGLGEYNEQFF
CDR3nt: TGTGCCATCAGAATGGGACTAGGGGAATACAATGAGCAGTTCTTC

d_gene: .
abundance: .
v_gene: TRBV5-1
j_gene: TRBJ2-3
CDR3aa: CASSLVAGNPTDTQYF
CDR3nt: TGCGCCAGCAGCTTGGTGGCGGGGAACCCCACAGATACGCAGTATTTT

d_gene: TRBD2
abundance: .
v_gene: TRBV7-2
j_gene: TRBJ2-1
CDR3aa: CASSELAGSYNEQFF
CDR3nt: TGTGCCAGCAGCGAACTAGCGGGGAGCTACAATGAGCAGTTCTTC

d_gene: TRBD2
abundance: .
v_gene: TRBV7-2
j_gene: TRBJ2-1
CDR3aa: CASSLSGGRDNEQFF
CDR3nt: TGTGCCAGCAGCCTCAGCGGGGGGAGGGACAATGAGCAGTTCTTC

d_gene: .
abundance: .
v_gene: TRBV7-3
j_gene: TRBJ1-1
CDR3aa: CASSSDRNTEAFF
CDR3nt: TGTGCCAGCAGCTCGGACAGGAACACTGAAGCTTTCTTT

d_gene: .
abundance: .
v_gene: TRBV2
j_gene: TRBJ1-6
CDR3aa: CASSEGQASYNSPLHF
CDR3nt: TGTGCCAGCAGTGAAGGTCAGGCATCCTATAATTCACCCCTCCACTTT

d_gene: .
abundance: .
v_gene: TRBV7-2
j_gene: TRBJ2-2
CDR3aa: CASSFRQGGGELFF
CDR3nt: TGTGCCAGCAGCTTCCGGCAGGGGGGCGGGGAGCTGTTTTTT

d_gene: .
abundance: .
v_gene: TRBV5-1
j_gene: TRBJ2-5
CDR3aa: CASSLGVGVKETQYF
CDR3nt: TGCGCCAGCAGCTTGGGCGTCGGGGTAAAAGAGACCCAGTACTTC

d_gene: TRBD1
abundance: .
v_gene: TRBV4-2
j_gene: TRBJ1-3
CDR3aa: CASSQEGGQRSSGNTIYF
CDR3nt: TGTGCCAGCAGCCAAGAAGGGGGACAGCGTAGCTCTGGAAACACCATATATTTT

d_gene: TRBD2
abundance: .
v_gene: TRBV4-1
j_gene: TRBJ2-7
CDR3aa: CASSQGLAGRGEQYF
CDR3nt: TGCGCCAGCAGCCAGGGACTAGCGGGGCGCGGCGAGCAGTACTTC

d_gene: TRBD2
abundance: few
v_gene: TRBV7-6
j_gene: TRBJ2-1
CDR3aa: CASSLETPAGGGGNEQFF
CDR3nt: TGTGCCAGCAGCTTAGAAACTCCGGCGGGAGGGGGGGGCAATGAGCAGTTCTTC

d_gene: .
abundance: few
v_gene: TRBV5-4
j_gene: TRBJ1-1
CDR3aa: CASSLQENTEAFF
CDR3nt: TGTGCCAGCAGCTTGCAGGAGAACACTGAAGCTTTCTTT

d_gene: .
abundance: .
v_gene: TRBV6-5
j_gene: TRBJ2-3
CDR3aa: CASKTTTDTQYF
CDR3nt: TGTGCCAGCAAGACTACCACAGATACGCAGTATTTT

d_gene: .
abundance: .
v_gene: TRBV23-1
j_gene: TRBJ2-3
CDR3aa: CASSHPTDTQYF
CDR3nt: TGCGCCAGCAGTCACCCGACAGATACGCAGTATTTT

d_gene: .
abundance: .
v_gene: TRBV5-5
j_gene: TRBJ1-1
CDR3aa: CASSPSTENTEAFF
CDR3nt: TGTGCCAGCAGTCCGTCGACAGAAAACACTGAAGCTTTCTTT

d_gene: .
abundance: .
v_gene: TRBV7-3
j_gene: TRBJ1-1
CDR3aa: CASSLAPLGDRNTEAFF
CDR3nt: TGTGCCAGCAGCTTAGCCCCGCTCGGAGACAGAAACACTGAAGCTTTCTTT

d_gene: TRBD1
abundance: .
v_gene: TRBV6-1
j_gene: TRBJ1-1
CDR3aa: CASRHRDSRAEAFF
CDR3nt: TGTGCCAGCAGACACCGGGACAGCCGGGCTGAAGCTTTCTTT

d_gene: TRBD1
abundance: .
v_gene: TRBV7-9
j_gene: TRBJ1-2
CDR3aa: CASSPPGQPLYGYTF
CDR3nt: TGTGCCAGCAGCCCTCCGGGACAGCCCCTCTATGGCTACACCTTC

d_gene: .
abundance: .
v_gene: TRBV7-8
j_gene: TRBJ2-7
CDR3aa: CASSLAFRAPFYEQYF
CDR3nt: TGTGCCAGCAGCTTAGCGTTCAGGGCGCCCTTCTACGAGCAGTACTTC

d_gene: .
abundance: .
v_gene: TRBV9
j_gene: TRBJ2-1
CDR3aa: CASSGVGDNEQFF
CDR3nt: TGTGCCAGCAGCGGCGTGGGAGACAATGAGCAGTTCTTC

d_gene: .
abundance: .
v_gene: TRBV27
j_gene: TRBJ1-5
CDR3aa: CASRGGAGNQPQHF
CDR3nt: TGTGCCAGCAGAGGGGGGGCGGGCAATCAGCCCCAGCATTTT

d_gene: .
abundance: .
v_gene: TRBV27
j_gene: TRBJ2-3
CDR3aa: CASRVSLLTDTQYF
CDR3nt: TGTGCCAGCCGGGTGAGCCTACTCACAGATACGCAGTATTTT

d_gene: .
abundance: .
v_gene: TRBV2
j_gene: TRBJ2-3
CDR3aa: CASIRLTTTDTQYF
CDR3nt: TGTGCCAGCATTAGGCTGACTACCACAGATACGCAGTATTTT

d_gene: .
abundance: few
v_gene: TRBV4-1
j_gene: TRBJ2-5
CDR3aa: CASSQGGPQETQYF
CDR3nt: TGCGCCAGCAGCCAAGGCGGGCCCCAAGAGACCCAGTACTTC

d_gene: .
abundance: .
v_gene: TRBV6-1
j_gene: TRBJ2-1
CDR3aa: CASLAGLRDEQFF
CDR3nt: TGTGCCAGCCTGGCGGGATTACGCGATGAGCAGTTCTTC

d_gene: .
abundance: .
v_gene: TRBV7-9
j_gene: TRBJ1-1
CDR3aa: CASSSLTGLSNTEAFF
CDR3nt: TGTGCCAGCAGCTCGCTAACAGGGTTGTCGAACACTGAAGCTTTCTTT

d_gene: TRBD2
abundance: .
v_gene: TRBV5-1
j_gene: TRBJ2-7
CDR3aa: CASSSEPGLAGLNYEQYF
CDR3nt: TGCGCCAGCAGCTCCGAGCCCGGACTAGCGGGACTAAACTACGAGCAGTACTTC

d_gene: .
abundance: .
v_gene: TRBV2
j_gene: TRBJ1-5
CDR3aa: CASSEQGLPQHF
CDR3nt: TGTGCCAGCAGTGAACAGGGTCTGCCCCAGCATTTT

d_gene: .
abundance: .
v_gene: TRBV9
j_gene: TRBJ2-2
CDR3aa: CASSPGGESGGELFF
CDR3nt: TGTGCCAGCAGCCCAGGCGGGGAGTCCGGCGGGGAGCTGTTTTTT